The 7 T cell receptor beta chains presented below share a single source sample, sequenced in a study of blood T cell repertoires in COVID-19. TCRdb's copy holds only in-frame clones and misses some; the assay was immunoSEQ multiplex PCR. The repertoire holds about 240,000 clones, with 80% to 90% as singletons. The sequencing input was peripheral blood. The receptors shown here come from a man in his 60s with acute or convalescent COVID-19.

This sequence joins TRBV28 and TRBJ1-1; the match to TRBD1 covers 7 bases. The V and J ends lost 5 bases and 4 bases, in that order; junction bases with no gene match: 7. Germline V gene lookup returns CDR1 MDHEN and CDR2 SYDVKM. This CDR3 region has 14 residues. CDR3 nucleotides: TGTGCCAGCAGTGCCCCGACAGGGTCCACTGAAGCTTTCTTT. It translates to CASSAPTGSTEAFF.

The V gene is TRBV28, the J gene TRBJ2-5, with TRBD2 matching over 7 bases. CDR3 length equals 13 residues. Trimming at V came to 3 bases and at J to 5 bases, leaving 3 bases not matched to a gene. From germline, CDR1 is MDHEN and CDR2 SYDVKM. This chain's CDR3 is CASSLGGSETQYF. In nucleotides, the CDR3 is TGTGCCAGCAGTTTGGGCGGGAGTGAGACCCAGTACTTC. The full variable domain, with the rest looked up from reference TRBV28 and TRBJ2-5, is DVKVTQSSRYLVKRTGEKVFLECVQDMDHENMFWYRQDPGLGLRLIYFSYDVKMKEKGDIPEGYSVSREKKERFSLILESASTNQTSMYLCASSLGGSETQYFGPGTRLLVL.

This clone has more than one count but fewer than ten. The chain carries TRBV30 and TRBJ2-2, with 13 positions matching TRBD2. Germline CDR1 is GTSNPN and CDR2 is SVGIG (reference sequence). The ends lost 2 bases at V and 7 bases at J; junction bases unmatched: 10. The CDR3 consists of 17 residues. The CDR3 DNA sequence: TGTGCCTGGAGTTCTGGACTAGCGGGAGTGTCGGTCGGGGAGCTGTTTTTT. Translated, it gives CAWSSGLAGVSVGELFF.

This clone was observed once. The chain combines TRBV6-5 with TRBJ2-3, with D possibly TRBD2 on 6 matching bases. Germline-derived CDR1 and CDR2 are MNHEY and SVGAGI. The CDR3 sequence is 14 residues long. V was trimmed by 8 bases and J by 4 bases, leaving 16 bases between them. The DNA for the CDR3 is TGTGCCAGCCGGAGGGTCGGGCTGGCAGATACGCAGTATTTT. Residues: CASRRVGLADTQYF.

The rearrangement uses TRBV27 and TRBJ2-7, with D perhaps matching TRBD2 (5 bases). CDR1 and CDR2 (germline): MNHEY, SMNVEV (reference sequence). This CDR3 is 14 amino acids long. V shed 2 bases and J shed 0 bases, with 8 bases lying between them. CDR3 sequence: CASSLSRGSYEQYF. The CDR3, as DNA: TGTGCCAGCAGTTTAAGCCGGGGCTCCTACGAGCAGTACTTC.

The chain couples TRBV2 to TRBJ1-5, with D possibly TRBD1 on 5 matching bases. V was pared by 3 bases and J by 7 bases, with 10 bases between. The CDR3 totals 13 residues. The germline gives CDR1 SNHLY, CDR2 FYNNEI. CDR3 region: CASSDRGYQPQHF. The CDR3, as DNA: TGTGCCAGCAGTGACCGGGGGTACCAGCCCCAGCATTTT.

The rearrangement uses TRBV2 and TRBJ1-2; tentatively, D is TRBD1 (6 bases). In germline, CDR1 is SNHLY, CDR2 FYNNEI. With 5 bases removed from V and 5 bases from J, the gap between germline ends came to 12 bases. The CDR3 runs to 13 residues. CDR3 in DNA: TGTGCCAGCAGTAATACCGGGACATATGGCTACACCTTC. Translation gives CASSNTGTYGYTF.